These T cell receptor beta chains were read from a single sample in a study of response to subunit inactivated influenza vaccine. TCRdb reprocessed the RT-PCR reads via MiXCR and lists one record per CDR3 protein. The sample lists about 540,000 distinct CDR3 sequences; less than 25% were seen once. These data also featured in a second study, about T cells expressing NK-cell markers.

The starting material was CD4+ T cells sorted from PBMCs, obtained 11 to 12 days after vaccination. The source is a man aged 45-65 years who received an inactivated influenza vaccine. Both conserved end residues are trimmed from each CDR3. Size is omitted from some rows. Given values are once, few, many or a class for expanded clones.

abundance	v_gene	CDR3aa
few	TRBV20-1	SASLGGGGYT
NA	TRBV5-5	ASSLVGRPETQY
NA	TRBV15	ATSTGRAVGTDTQY
once	TRBV6-2/TRBV6-3	ASSKWLGLAKNIQY
NA	TRBV11-2	ASSRPGQGGETQY
few	TRBV14	ASSQMGQNIQY
once	TRBV7-2	ASSLSRAGNTEAF
NA	TRBV5-4	ASSKNSLGNNEQF
few	TRBV10-3	AISGGTNYEQY
NA	TRBV7-9	ASSSGLKRETQY
NA	TRBV5-1	ASSLALLGTDTQY
few	TRBV13	ASSSTGWEANFQETQY
few	TRBV7-2	ASSLLRTSGTGHEQY
many	TRBV29-1	SVELTVYNEQF
few	TRBV6-1	ASSDLGGWLNYGYT
NA	TRBV7-2	ASSLTQGLAQNEQF
many	TRBV15	ATSRVGGGGSETQY
NA	TRBV29-1	SVDQGGKNEKLF
few	TRBV20-1	SGGDGANYGYT
few	TRBV5-1	ASSSQVPTEAF
few	TRBV28	ASNPGFAGISPLH
few	TRBV6-5	ASSYRGWGETQY
NA	TRBV12-3/TRBV12-4	ASSSIRGSEAF
NA	TRBV7-3	ASSLTGVRTDTQY
few	TRBV7-2	ASRAGFGETQY
NA	TRBV20-1	SARAGAAQY
NA	TRBV7-2	ASRARQNSYNSPLH
NA	TRBV10-3	AISDFDSQETQY
few	TRBV5-4	ASNPVRTGGNTEAF
NA	TRBV27	ASSSSGDGPSRGYT
few	TRBV28	ASSLLYQPQH
NA	TRBV7-3	ASSQTVRDTQY
NA	TRBV4-1	ASSQDGIPGELF
many	TRBV28	ASSLGTGGMWGTEAF
NA	TRBV5-1	AGSLRGNTGELF
NA	TRBV6-1	ASEGLPPERTGELF
few	TRBV11-2	ASSLGGGYPYEQY
few	TRBV11-2	ASSFSGGPPTQY
few	TRBV11-2	ASSLGQPGLSGGPYNEQF
NA	TRBV2	ATTPGQSTDTQY
NA	TRBV11-1	ASSLAGGVQETQY
NA	TRBV6-2/TRBV6-3	ASSYSVNEQF
few	TRBV10-3	AISFDGGADTQY
few	TRBV7-9	ASSVRLGTVAYEQY
few	TRBV18	ASSPVQGGTEAF
few	TRBV6-1	ASSLDRDGELF
NA	TRBV11-2	ASSLAWGIIGELF
NA	TRBV5-1	ASSLRLAGGPGETQY
NA	TRBV30	AGTGTRGYT
few	TRBV7-9	ASSSDSGEQF
NA	TRBV18	ASSPDRGNYGYT
NA	TRBV7-2	ASSLLGRMGEKLF
many	TRBV5-6	ASSLDTGGFWTKNIQY
NA	TRBV7-2	ASSLGSGGQETQY